This TCR beta chain was found in a study of OX40 agonist ivuxolimab in advanced cancers. This CDR3 is built from 12 residues. The germline V gene has CDR1 PRHDT and CDR2 FYEKMQ (reference sequence). V was cut by 5 bases and J by 7 bases, with 9 bases left in between. TCRdb keeps only in-frame clones here, not all; method: immunoSEQ multiplex PCR. Here the sample spans around 18,000 clones, around 77% being singletons. The chain couples TRBV13 to TRBJ2-1, with D uncertain. The sample in question was CD4+ or CD8+ T cells sorted from blood, obtained in a trial of the OX40 agonist ivuxolimab. The TCR comes from an adult with an advanced solid tumor such as melanoma, head and neck, liver or kidney cancer. The CDR3 DNA reads as TGTGCCAGCAGCGAAATCAAGAATGAGCAGTTCTTC. Its protein is CASSEIKNEQFF.